The 9 T cell receptor beta chains below come from one sample, sequenced in a study of blood T cell repertoires in COVID-19 (dated by TCRdb to between 2020 and 2021). The library was made by the immunoSEQ multiplex PCR assay. Here the immuneACCESS table is served through TCRdb, limited to in-frame sequences with V and J called. Missing clones are a known gap in these copies; in checked studies unresolved V genes cover under half, and the rest lacks a known reason. For this sample there are approximately 90,000 clones; 65% to 90% appear just once. The ten biggest clones cover less than 9% of the sample. The sequenced sample consisted of peripheral blood. These receptors were collected from a man aged 60-69 years with acute or convalescent COVID-19.

The chain carries TRBV6-5 and TRBJ2-1; 8 bases line up with TRBD1. The CDR3 is 15 residues long. Trimming at V came to 6 bases and at J to 0 bases, leaving 4 bases not matched to a gene. Germline V CDR1 and CDR2: MNHEY, SVGAGI. The CDR3 here is CASSSDRGSYNEQFF. CDR3 coding DNA: TGTGCCAGCAGCTCAGACAGGGGCTCCTACAATGAGCAGTTCTTC.

The gene calls are TRBV2 and TRBJ2-3, with D maybe TRBD2 (6 bases). Germline V gene data show CDR1 as SNHLY and CDR2 as FYNNEI. V lost 6 bases to trimming and J lost 0 bases, with 16 bases between them. The CDR3 has 16 residues. The CDR3 DNA is TGTGCCAGCAGGAGCCAGCGGGTGGGTAGCACAGATACGCAGTATTTT. It codes for CASRSQRVGSTDTQYF.

This clone was seen only a few times. The rearrangement links TRBV2 to TRBJ1-1, with D maybe TRBD1 (5 bases). CDR1 is SNHLY and CDR2 is FYNNEI in the germline V gene. Trimming took off 8 bases at V and 3 bases at J, with 13 bases between the two ends. This CDR3 is 13 amino acids long. The CDR3: CASRTGGDTEAFF. The CDR3 bases are TGTGCCAGCCGAACGGGGGGGGACACTGAAGCTTTCTTT.

The chain recombines TRBV4-3 with TRBJ1-5, with D perhaps matching TRBD1 (5 bases). CDR1 is LGHNA, CDR2 YSLEER, per germline. The CDR3 is made up of 16 amino acids. V was trimmed by 0 bases and J by 4 bases, leaving 13 bases between them. CDR3 nucleotides: TGCGCCAGCAGCCAAGATCTTACAGGAACAAATCAGCCCCAGCATTTT. Its protein product is CASSQDLTGTNQPQHF.

This chain connects TRBV29-1 to TRBJ1-6; maybe TRBD1 (6 bases). Germline V lookup: CDR1 SQVTM, CDR2 ANQGSEA. Trimming cost V 5 bases and J 0 bases, with 11 bases left between them. The CDR3 extends over 15 amino acids. CDR3 nucleotide sequence: TGCAGCGTTACGACAGGTAGCTCCTATAATTCACCCCTCCACTTT. It encodes CSVTTGSSYNSPLHF.

The rearrangement joins TRBV11-2 to TRBJ1-3; 7 positions match TRBD1. The J segment lost 3 bases and the V segment lost 3 bases, leaving 2 bases of the junction unmatched. The CDR3 loop spans 14 amino acids. Germline CDR1 SGHAT, CDR2 FQNNGV. The DNA for the CDR3 is TGTGCCAGCAGCTTGCACAGGGGTGGAAACACCATATATTTT. This sequence encodes CASSLHRGGNTIYF. Full variable domain (outside the CDR3, taken from reference TRBV11-2 and TRBJ1-3): EAGVAQSPRYKIIEKRQSVAFWCNPISGHATLYWYQQILGQGPKLLIQFQNNGVVDDSQLPKDRFSAERLKGVDSTLKIQPAKLEDSAVYLCASSLHRGGNTIYFGEGSWLTVV.

V gene TRBV29-1 combines with J gene TRBJ2-3; maybe TRBD2 (6 bases). CDR3 length: 13 residues. Trimming cost V 5 bases and J 9 bases, with 18 bases left between them. Germline CDR1 is SQVTM and CDR2 is ANQGSEA. The CDR3 DNA reads TGCAGCGTTACCGGGACTCAGACTATAACGCAGTATTTT. Translating it yields CSVTGTQTITQYF.

The V call is TRBV6-2 or TRBV6-3, the J call TRBJ2-6; D gene unclear. The CDR3 is 16 amino acids. Germline assignment: CDR1 MNHEY and CDR2 SVGEGT. Trimming took off 4 bases at V and 3 bases at J, with 13 bases between the two ends. The DNA of the CDR3 is TGTGCCAGCAGTTTTCCAGGTACTGGTGGGGCCAACGTCCTGACTTTC. Translating gives CASSFPGTGGANVLTF.

The rearrangement joins TRBV30 to TRBJ2-1; 9 positions agree with TRBD2. Trimming at V came to 0 bases and at J to 0 bases, leaving 3 bases not matched to a gene. The CDR3 is made up of 16 amino acids. Germline-derived CDR1 and CDR2 are GTSNPN and SVGIG (reference sequence). Written as DNA, the CDR3 is TGTGCCTGGAGTGTACTTAGCGGGAGCTCCTACAATGAGCAGTTCTTC. It encodes CAWSVLSGSSYNEQFF.